This is a list of T cell receptor beta chains from one sample in a study of T cell responses to AZD1222 COVID-19 vaccine. Sequencing used immunoSEQ multiplex PCR; TCRdb keeps in-frame clones, though not all of them. Here the sample spans fewer than 130,000 clones, more than 85% being singletons. This material consisted of peripheral blood, taken on day 0 of AZD1222 vaccination. The receptors come from an adult in good health. Both conserved end residues are part of each CDR3. The D gene is left open where the match is weak. Not every row has a clone size; where given, it reads once, few, many or a size class.

v_gene	d_gene	abundance	j_gene	CDR3nt	CDR3aa
TRBV30	NA	NA	TRBJ1-1	TGTGCCTGGAGCCCGGGACTGAGGACTGAAGCTTTCTTT	CAWSPGLRTEAFF
TRBV7-9	TRBD1	NA	TRBJ1-1	TGTGCCAGCAGCCCGACAGGGGGGACTGAAGCTTTCTTT	CASSPTGGTEAFF
TRBV2	NA	NA	TRBJ2-1	TGTGCCAGCAGAGACGGACCTGACAATGAGCAGTTCTTC	CASRDGPDNEQFF
TRBV2	TRBD1	NA	TRBJ2-3	TGTGCCAGCAGTGGGCGGGACAGGGTCCGGAAAGATACGCAGTATTTT	CASSGRDRVRKDTQYF
TRBV4-2	NA	few	TRBJ1-5	TGTGCCAGCAGCCAAGCCCCTGGGGGTCAGCCCCAGCATTTT	CASSQAPGGQPQHF
TRBV30	NA	NA	TRBJ2-3	TGTGCCTGGAGTCCTCGAGGGGGGTCCACAGATACGCAGTATTTT	CAWSPRGGSTDTQYF
TRBV19	NA	NA	TRBJ2-2	TGTGCCAGTAGTATAGGTCAAAACGCCGGGGAGCTGTTTTTT	CASSIGQNAGELFF
TRBV5-1	NA	NA	TRBJ1-1	TGCGCCAGCAGCTTAGGTCGGGTGAACACTGAAGCTTTCTTT	CASSLGRVNTEAFF
TRBV7-9	TRBD2	NA	TRBJ2-5	TGTGCCAGCAGCACCACTAGCGTACAAGAGACCCAGTACTTC	CASSTTSVQETQYF
TRBV30	TRBD1	NA	TRBJ1-5	TGTGCCTGGAGTCGTAGCAGGGGGCTATATAGCAATCAGCCCCAGCATTTT	CAWSRSRGLYSNQPQHF
TRBV7-9	TRBD1	NA	TRBJ1-5	TGTGCCAGCAGCTCGACAGGGTTAGAGCCCCAGCATTTT	CASSSTGLEPQHF
TRBV28	NA	once	TRBJ2-1	TGTGCCAGCAGCGAAAGCCCATCGGGGCAGTTCTTC	CASSESPSGQFF
TRBV18	NA	few	TRBJ1-4	TGTGCCAGCTCACACTCCCGCGGGGAGGGTGAAAAACTGTTTTTT	CASSHSRGEGEKLFF
TRBV4-2	TRBD2	NA	TRBJ2-1	TGTGCCAGCAGCCGAGTAGCGGGGGGGGTCAATGAGCAGTTCTTC	CASSRVAGGVNEQFF
TRBV5-1	TRBD2	NA	TRBJ2-1	TGCGCCAGCAGCTTGGAAGCGGGAGGGCCGGGGGTCGGGCAGTTCTTC	CASSLEAGGPGVGQFF
TRBV5-6	NA	NA	TRBJ2-7	TGTGCCAGCAGCTTGGGAGTCTATTCAACCTACGAGCAGTACTTC	CASSLGVYSTYEQYF
TRBV19	NA	NA	TRBJ1-2	TGTGCCAGTAGTATTGAGAAGGCCGCCGTAGGCTACACCTTC	CASSIEKAAVGYTF
TRBV7-2	TRBD2	once	TRBJ2-5	TGTGCCAGCAGCTTACCGGGCGGGAGGGCGGCCCAAGAGACCCAGTACTTC	CASSLPGGRAAQETQYF
TRBV7-7	TRBD2	NA	TRBJ2-5	TGTGCCAGCAGCTTATTGGGGGAGGGCCGGGAGACCCAGTACTTC	CASSLLGEGRETQYF
TRBV4-3	NA	NA	TRBJ1-4	TGCGCCAGCAGCCATGACCCGAGAGGAAAACTGTTTTTT	CASSHDPRGKLFF
TRBV7-3	NA	NA	TRBJ2-7	TGTGCCAGCCTCAAATACGAGCAGTACTTC	CASLKYEQYF
TRBV19	NA	NA	TRBJ2-2	TGTGCCAGTAGACCACAGAACACCGGGGAGCTGTTTTTT	CASRPQNTGELFF
TRBV28	TRBD2	NA	TRBJ2-7	TGTGCCAGCAGTTTCCGAAGTAGCGGGTACTCCTACGAGCAGTACTTC	CASSFRSSGYSYEQYF
TRBV7-2	NA	NA	TRBJ1-6	TGTGCCAGCAGCTGGGGGGGAGGTGGTTCACCCCTCCACTTT	CASSWGGGGSPLHF
TRBV5-1	TRBD2	NA	TRBJ2-3	TGCGCCAGCAGCTGGGGGAGGGGAAATACAGATACGCAGTATTTT	CASSWGRGNTDTQYF
TRBV30	NA	NA	TRBJ1-5	TGTGCCTGGAGTGTACGGGACCACAATCAGCCCCAGCATTTT	CAWSVRDHNQPQHF
TRBV5-1	TRBD2	NA	TRBJ2-3	TGCGCCAGCAGCTCATTAGCGGGTTCCACAGATACGCAGTATTTT	CASSSLAGSTDTQYF
TRBV6-5	TRBD1	NA	TRBJ2-7	TGTGCCAGCAGAGCCTTGACAGGGGGCTCGTACGAGCAGTACTTC	CASRALTGGSYEQYF
TRBV7-4	TRBD1	NA	TRBJ1-5	TGTGCCAGCAGCTTCGTGACAGGGGTACAGCCCCAGCATTTT	CASSFVTGVQPQHF
TRBV7-9	TRBD2	NA	TRBJ2-7	TGTGCCAGCAGCCTTGGGACTAGCGGGAGCACCTACGAGCAGTACTTC	CASSLGTSGSTYEQYF
TRBV7-9	NA	NA	TRBJ1-5	TGTGCCAGCAGCTGGGGGACTGAGGTCAATCAGCCCCAGCATTTT	CASSWGTEVNQPQHF
TRBV7-3	NA	NA	TRBJ1-1	TGTGCCAGCAGCTTAAGACCCCAGGGTAGGACCACTGAAGCTTTCTTT	CASSLRPQGRTTEAFF
TRBV7-9	NA	NA	TRBJ2-2	TGTGCCCTCCCCTTGCTGGGGGCGAGCACCGGGGAGCTGTTTTTT	CALPLLGASTGELFF
TRBV30	NA	once	TRBJ1-5	TGTGCCTGGAGTGTACTGGGGCGGATCAATCAGCCCCAGCATTTT	CAWSVLGRINQPQHF
TRBV18	NA	NA	TRBJ1-1	TGTGCCAGCTCAACACAGGGTAGGGACACTGAAGCTTTCTTT	CASSTQGRDTEAFF
TRBV7-3	TRBD2	NA	TRBJ2-3	TGTGCCAGCAGTCCTGATTTAGCGGGTAGGGGTACGCAGTATTTT	CASSPDLAGRGTQYF
TRBV7-9	NA	NA	TRBJ1-1	TGTGCCAGCAGCCGGGGGCAGGAAGCTTTCTTT	CASSRGQEAFF
TRBV7-9	TRBD2	NA	TRBJ2-1	TGTGCCAGCAGCTTCGGCCTAGCGGGTTACAATGAGCAGTTCTTC	CASSFGLAGYNEQFF
TRBV28	NA	NA	TRBJ1-4	TGTGCCAGCAGTTTAGAGGGGGGGGCGTGGGAAAAACTGTTTTTT	CASSLEGGAWEKLFF
TRBV2	NA	NA	TRBJ1-1	TGTGCCAGCAGTGAAAGGGGGATCTCTGAAGCTTTCTTT	CASSERGISEAFF
TRBV30	NA	NA	TRBJ1-2	TGTGCCTGGAGGATGACAGCTAACTATGGCTACACCTTC	CAWRMTANYGYTF
TRBV6-5	TRBD1	NA	TRBJ2-5	TGTGCCAGCAGTTACTCACTGGGACAGGGTGTAGAGACCCAGTACTTC	CASSYSLGQGVETQYF
TRBV11-2	TRBD1	once	TRBJ2-5	TGTGCCAGCAGGGCGACAGGGGTGGAGACCCAGTACTTC	CASRATGVETQYF
TRBV6-5	NA	NA	TRBJ1-4	TGTGCCAGCAGCGGGGGAGGGGAAAAACTGTTTTTT	CASSGGGEKLFF
TRBV7-6	TRBD1	NA	TRBJ2-7	TGTGCCAGCAGCTCCCGGACAGGGACAAACTCCGAGCAGTACTTC	CASSSRTGTNSEQYF
TRBV29-1	NA	NA	TRBJ1-4	TGCAGCGTTGACCGGGACACCGGAGGAAAACTGTTTTTT	CSVDRDTGGKLFF
TRBV5-1	NA	once	TRBJ1-2	TGCGCCAGCAGCTTGGATCAGGGCCACTATGGCTACACCTTC	CASSLDQGHYGYTF
TRBV11-3	NA	NA	TRBJ2-7	TGTGCCAGCAGCTCGCAACAGGGTCTCGGCGAGCAGTACTTC	CASSSQQGLGEQYF
TRBV2	NA	NA	TRBJ1-2	TGTGCCAGCAGTGACATTCCTGGGTATGGCTACACCTTC	CASSDIPGYGYTF
TRBV6-5	NA	NA	TRBJ1-4	TGTGCCAGCAGCCCCGGTATCGGCGGACTGTTTTTT	CASSPGIGGLFF
TRBV5-6	NA	NA	TRBJ2-7	TGTGCCAGCAGCTTGGTTCCAGGGTTGGCCGGCGAGCAGTACTTC	CASSLVPGLAGEQYF
TRBV11-3	NA	NA	TRBJ1-1	TGTGCCAGCAGCTTCTCGGCGAACACTGAAGCTTTCTTT	CASSFSANTEAFF
TRBV2	NA	NA	TRBJ1-1	TGTGCCAGCATGGCGTCGGGAAGATCGGACACTGAAGCTTTCTTT	CASMASGRSDTEAFF
TRBV20-1	TRBD2	NA	TRBJ2-1	TGCAGTGCTAGTGCACGACTAGCGAGCTCCTACAATGAGCAGTTCTTC	CSASARLASSYNEQFF